This T cell receptor (beta chain) was observed in a study of blood T cell repertoires in COVID-19. Study-wide background: Italy, Spain and the United States were the sources of the convalescent and acute COVID-19 samples. Nucleic acid was either cDNA or gDNA, and it came from T cells, B-cell-depleted T cells, or PBMCs.

Here immunoSEQ multiplex PCR was the method, and the copy in TCRdb shows in-frame clones only, minus some. In the table there are over 250,000 clones, 75% to 90% of which are singletons. CDR1 is KGHSH and CDR2 is LQKENI in the germline V gene. Deletions cut 2 bases from V and 3 bases from J, with 14 bases between. The CDR3 runs 15 residues. Source material: peripheral blood. The chain carries TRBV18 and TRBJ2-7; TRBD2 might be the D (5 bases). This clonotype originated in an older woman with COVID-19, enrolled during active disease. For the CDR3, the DNA is TGTGCCAGCTCACCATCGCAAGCCGGGGTCTACGAGCAGTACTTC. This gives the protein CASSPSQAGVYEQYF.